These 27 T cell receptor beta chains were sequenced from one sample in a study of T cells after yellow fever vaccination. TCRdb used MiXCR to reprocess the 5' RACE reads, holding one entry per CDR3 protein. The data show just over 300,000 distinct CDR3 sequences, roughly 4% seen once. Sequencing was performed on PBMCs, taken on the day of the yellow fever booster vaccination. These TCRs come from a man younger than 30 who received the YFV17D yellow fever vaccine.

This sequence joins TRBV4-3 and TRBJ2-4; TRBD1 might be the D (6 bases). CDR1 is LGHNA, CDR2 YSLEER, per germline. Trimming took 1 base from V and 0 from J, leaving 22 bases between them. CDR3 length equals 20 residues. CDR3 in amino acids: CASSQAVKAGATLAKNIQYF. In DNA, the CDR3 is TGCGCCAGCAGCCAAGCGGTGAAGGCAGGGGCGACCCTAGCCAAAAACATTCAGTACTTC.

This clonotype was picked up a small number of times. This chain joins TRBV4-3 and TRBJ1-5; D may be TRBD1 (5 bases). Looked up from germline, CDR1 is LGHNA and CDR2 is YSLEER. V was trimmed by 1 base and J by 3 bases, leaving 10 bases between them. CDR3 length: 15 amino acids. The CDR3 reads CASSQGRGYNQPQHF. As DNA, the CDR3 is TGCGCCAGCAGCCAAGGAAGGGGCTACAATCAGCCCCAGCATTTT.

CDR3: CAISETGGYGYTF. CDR3 nucleotides: TGTGCCATCAGTGAGACAGGAGGCTATGGCTACACCTTC. This chain connects TRBV10-3 to TRBJ1-2, with D perhaps matching TRBD1 (5 bases). Looked up from germline, CDR1 is ENHRY and CDR2 is SYGVKD. Trimming removed 2 bases from V and 4 bases from J, with 8 bases in between. The CDR3 contains 13 residues.

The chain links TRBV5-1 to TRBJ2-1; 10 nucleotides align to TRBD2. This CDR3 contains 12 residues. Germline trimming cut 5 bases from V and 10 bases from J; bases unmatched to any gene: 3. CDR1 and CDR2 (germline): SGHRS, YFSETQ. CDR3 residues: CASSTSGEEQFF. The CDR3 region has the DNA TGCGCCAGCAGTACTAGCGGGGAGGAGCAGTTCTTC.

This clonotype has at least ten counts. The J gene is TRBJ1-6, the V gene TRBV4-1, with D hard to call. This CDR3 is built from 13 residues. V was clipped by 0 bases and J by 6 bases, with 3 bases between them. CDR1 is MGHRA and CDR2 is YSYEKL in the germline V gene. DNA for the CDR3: TGCGCCAGCAGCCAAGAGGTTAATTCACCCCTCCACTTT. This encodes CASSQEVNSPLHF.

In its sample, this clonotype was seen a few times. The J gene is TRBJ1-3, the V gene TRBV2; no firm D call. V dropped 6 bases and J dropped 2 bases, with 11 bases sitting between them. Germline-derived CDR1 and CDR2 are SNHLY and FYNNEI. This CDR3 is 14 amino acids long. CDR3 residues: CASRSQETGNTIYF. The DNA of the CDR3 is TGTGCCAGCAGAAGCCAGGAGACTGGAAACACCATATATTTT.

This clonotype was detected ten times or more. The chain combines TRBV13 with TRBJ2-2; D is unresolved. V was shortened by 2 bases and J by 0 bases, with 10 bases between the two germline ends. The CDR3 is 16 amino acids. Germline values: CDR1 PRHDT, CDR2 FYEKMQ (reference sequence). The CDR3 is CASSLRFAANTGELFF. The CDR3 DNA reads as TGTGCCAGCAGCTTAAGGTTTGCGGCGAACACCGGGGAGCTGTTTTTT.

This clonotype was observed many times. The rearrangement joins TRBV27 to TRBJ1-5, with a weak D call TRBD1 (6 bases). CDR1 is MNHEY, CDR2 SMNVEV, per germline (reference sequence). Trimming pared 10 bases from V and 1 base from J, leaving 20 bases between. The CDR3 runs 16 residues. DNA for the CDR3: TGTGCCACACGACGGAGGACAGTCACAAGCAATCAGCCCCAGCATTTT. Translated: CATRRRTVTSNQPQHF.

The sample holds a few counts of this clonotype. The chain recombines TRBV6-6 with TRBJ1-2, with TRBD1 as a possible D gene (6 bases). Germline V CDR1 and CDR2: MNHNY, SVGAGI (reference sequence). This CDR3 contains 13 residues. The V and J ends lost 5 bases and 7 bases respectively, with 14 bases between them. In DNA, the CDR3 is TGTGCCAGCAGTCCCCTGGGGGCGCGTGGCTACACCTTC. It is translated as CASSPLGARGYTF.

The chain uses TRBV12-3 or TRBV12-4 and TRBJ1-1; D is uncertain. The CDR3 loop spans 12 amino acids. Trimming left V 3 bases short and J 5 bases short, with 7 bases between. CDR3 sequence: CASSFLGTEAFF. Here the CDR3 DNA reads TGTGCCAGCAGTTTTCTGGGAACTGAAGCTTTCTTT.

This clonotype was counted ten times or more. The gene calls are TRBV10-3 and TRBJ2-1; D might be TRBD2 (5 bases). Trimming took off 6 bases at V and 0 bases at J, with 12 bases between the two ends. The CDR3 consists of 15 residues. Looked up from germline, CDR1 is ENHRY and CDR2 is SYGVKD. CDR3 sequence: CAISVGGSSYNEQFF. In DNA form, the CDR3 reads TGTGCCATCAGCGTGGGTGGGAGCTCCTACAATGAGCAGTTCTTC.

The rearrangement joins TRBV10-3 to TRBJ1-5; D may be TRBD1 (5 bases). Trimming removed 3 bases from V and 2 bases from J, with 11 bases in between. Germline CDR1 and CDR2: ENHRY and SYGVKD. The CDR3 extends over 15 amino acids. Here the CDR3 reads CAISEGQGGNQPQHF. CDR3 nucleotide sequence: TGTGCCATCAGTGAAGGGCAGGGCGGCAATCAGCCCCAGCATTTT.

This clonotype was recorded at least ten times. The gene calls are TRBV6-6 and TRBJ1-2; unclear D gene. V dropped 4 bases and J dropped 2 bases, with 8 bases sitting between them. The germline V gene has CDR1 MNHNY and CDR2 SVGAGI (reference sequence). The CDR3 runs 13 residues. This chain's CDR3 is CASSFRENYGYTF. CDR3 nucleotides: TGTGCCAGCAGTTTCCGGGAGAACTATGGCTACACCTTC.

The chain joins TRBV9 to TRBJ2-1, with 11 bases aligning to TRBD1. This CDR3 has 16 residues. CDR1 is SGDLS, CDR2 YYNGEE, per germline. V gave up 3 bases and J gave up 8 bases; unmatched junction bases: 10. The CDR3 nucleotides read TGTGCCAGCAGCGCGGTCTGGGACAGGGGGGGGGATGAGCAGTTCTTC. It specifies CASSAVWDRGGDEQFF.

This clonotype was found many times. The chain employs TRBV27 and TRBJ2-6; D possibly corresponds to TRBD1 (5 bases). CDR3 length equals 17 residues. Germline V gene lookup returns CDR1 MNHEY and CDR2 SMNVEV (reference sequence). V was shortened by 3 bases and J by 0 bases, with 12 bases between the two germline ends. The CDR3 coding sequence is TGTGCCAGCAGTTTCCGGGCAGGGCCCTCTGGGGCCAACGTCCTGACTTTC. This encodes CASSFRAGPSGANVLTF.

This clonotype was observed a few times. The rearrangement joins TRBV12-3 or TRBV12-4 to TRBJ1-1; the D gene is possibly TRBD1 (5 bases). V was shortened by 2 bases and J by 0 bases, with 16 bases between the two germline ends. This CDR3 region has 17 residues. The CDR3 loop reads CASSLKGLVSLNTEAFF. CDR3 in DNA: TGTGCCAGCAGTTTAAAGGGGCTAGTGTCCTTGAACACTGAAGCTTTCTTT.

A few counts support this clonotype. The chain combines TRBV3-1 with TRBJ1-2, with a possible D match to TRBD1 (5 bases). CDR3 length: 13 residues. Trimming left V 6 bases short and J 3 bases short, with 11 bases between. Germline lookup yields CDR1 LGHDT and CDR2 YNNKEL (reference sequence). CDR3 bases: TGTGCCAGCAGGCTTGGAGGGGACTATGGCTACACCTTC. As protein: CASRLGGDYGYTF.

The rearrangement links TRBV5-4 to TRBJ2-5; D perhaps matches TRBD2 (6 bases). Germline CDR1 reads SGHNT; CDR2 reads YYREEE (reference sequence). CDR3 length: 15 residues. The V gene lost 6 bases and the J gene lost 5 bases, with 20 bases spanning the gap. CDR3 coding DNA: TGTGCCAGCACTCTAAACCCGGGGGAAGGTGAGACCCAGTACTTC. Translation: CASTLNPGEGETQYF.

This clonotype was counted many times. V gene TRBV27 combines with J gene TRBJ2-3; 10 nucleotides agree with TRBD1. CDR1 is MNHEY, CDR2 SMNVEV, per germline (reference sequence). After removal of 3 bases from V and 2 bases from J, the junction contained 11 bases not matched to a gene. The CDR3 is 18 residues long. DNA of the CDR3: TGTGCCAGCAGTTTCTCCCCAGGACAGGGGGATTACACAGATACGCAGTATTTT. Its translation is CASSFSPGQGDYTDTQYF.

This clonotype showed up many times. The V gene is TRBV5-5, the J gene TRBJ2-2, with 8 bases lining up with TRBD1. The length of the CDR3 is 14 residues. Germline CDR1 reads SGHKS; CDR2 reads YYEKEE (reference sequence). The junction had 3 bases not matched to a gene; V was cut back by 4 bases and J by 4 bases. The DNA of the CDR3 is TGTGCCAGCAGCACCGACAGGGGCACCGGGGAGCTGTTTTTT. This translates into CASSTDRGTGELFF.

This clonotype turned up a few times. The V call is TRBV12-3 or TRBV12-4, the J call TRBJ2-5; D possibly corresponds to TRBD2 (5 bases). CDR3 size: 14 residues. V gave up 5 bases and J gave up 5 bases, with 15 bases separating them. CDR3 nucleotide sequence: TGTGCCAGCAGTGGGAGACGGGGATGGGAGACCCAGTACTTC. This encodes CASSGRRGWETQYF.

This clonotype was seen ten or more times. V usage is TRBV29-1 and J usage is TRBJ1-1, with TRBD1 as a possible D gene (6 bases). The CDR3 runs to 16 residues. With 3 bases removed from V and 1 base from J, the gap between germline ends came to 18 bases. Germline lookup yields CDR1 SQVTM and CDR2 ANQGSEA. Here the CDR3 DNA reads TGCAGCGTTGATGTAGGTGGGCAGGGGCAGAACACTGAAGCTTTCTTT. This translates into CSVDVGGQGQNTEAFF. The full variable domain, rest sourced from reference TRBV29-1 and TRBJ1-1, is SAVISQKPSRDICQRGTSLTIQCQVDSQVTMMFWYRQQPGQSLTLIATANQGSEATYESGFVIDKFPISRPNLTFSTLTVSNMSPEDSSIYLCSVDVGGQGQNTEAFFGQGTRLTVV.

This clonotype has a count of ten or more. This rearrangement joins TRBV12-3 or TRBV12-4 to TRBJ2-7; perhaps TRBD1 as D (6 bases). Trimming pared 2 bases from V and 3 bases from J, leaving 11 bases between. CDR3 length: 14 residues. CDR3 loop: CASSLRGNDYEQYF. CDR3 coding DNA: TGTGCCAGCAGTTTAAGGGGGAACGACTACGAGCAGTACTTC.

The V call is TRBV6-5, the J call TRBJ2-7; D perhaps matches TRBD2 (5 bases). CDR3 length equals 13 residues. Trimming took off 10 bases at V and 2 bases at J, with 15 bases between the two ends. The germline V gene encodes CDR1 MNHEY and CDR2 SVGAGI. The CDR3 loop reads CATAGGDPYEQYV. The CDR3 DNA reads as TGTGCCACCGCGGGCGGAGATCCCTACGAGCAGTACGTC.

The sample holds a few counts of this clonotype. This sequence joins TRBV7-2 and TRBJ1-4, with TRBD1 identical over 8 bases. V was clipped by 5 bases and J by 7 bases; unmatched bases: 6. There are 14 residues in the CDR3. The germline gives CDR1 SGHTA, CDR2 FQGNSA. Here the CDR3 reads CASSLGDRGEKLFF. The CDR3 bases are TGTGCCAGCAGCCTGGGCGACAGGGGTGAAAAACTGTTTTTT.

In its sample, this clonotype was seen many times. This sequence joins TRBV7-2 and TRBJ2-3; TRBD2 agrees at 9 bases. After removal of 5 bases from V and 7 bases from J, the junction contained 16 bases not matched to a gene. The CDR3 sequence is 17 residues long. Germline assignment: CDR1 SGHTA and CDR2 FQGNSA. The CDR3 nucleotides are TGTGCCAGCAGCCGCAATTCGGTGGCGGGGGGGGCGTATACGCAGTATTTT. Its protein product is CASSRNSVAGGAYTQYF.

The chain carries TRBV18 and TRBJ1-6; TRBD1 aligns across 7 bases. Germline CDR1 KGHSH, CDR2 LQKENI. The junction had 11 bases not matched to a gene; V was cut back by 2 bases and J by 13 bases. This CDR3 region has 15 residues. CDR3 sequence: CASSPSGTVLLPLHF. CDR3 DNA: TGTGCCAGCTCACCATCCGGGACAGTCTTACTCCCCCTCCACTTT.